This passage covers 3 T cell receptor beta chains from one sample sequenced in a study of PD-L1 blockade in urothelial cancer. Assay: immunoSEQ multiplex PCR; the TCRdb copy retains only in-frame clones and omits some. The sample records 40,000 to 45,000 clones, around 82% being singletons. Time point specified: peripheral blood 6 weeks after treatment start. Source: PBMCs, taken around atezolizumab (anti-PD-L1) treatment. Every receptor here comes from a man in his 60s with urothelial cancer.

The CDR3 sequence is CASSQGGVVGTGYSPLHF. CDR3 DNA: TGCGCCAGCAGCCAAGGTGGGGTCGTCGGGACAGGTTATTCACCCCTCCACTTT. V is TRBV4-1 and J is TRBJ1-6, with TRBD1 identical over 8 bases. The J segment lost 8 bases and the V segment lost 1 base, leaving 13 bases of the junction unmatched. The CDR3 length is 18 residues. Germline CDR1 is MGHRA and CDR2 is YSYEKL.

The J gene is TRBJ1-2, the V gene TRBV5-6; the match to TRBD1 covers 8 bases. Germline trimming cut 4 bases from V and 2 bases from J; bases unmatched to any gene: 4. This CDR3 has 14 amino acids. The V gene's germline CDR1 is SGHDT and CDR2 YYEEEE. CDR3 sequence: CASSTGQGNYGYTF. In DNA, the CDR3 is TGTGCCAGCAGCACAGGACAGGGCAACTATGGCTACACCTTC. Filled out from reference TRBV5-6 and TRBJ1-2, the complete variable domain reads DAGVTQSPTHLIKTRGQQVTLRCSPKSGHDTVSWYQQALGQGPQFIFQYYEEEERQRGNFPDRFSGHQFPNYSSELNVNALLLGDSALYLCASSTGQGNYGYTFGSGTRLTVV.

The chain carries TRBV28 and TRBJ2-3, with unresolved D. The V gene lost 5 bases and the J gene lost 5 bases, with 20 bases spanning the gap. Germline lookup yields CDR1 MDHEN and CDR2 SYDVKM. The CDR3 has 16 amino acids. In nucleotides, the CDR3 is TGTGCCAGCAGTCCCCTTTCAGGAAACCCAGGAGATACGCAGTATTTT. This sequence encodes CASSPLSGNPGDTQYF.